The present TCR beta chain was sequenced within a study of technical replicates of blood from a few donors. The data were produced by immunoSEQ multiplex PCR, yet TCRdb's version contains in-frame clones alone and is incomplete. Among 12,000 or so clones listed, around 77% were seen once. The CDR3 has 15 residues. Per the germline V gene, CDR1 is MNHEY and CDR2 is SVGAGI. V lost 6 bases and J lost 2; bases outside the gene matches: 6. The sample comprised PBMCs. The chain combines TRBV6-5 with TRBJ1-2; 10 bases match TRBD1. The clonotype was recovered from a human donor in good health. The CDR3 reads CASRLTGGSNYGYTF. The CDR3 region has the DNA TGTGCCAGCAGGCTGACAGGGGGCTCCAACTATGGCTACACCTTC.